This T cell receptor (beta chain) was identified during a study of T cell responses to AZD1222 COVID-19 vaccine. The CDR3 extends over 16 amino acids. After removal of 1 base from V and 1 base from J, the junction contained 7 bases not matched to a gene. The V gene's germline CDR1 is KGHSH and CDR2 LQKENI. Study-level points and caveats: Clonal diversity was possibly underestimated; the donors were predominantly white British and more often female. Repertoire sampling happened only post peak T cell response.

Produced via immunoSEQ multiplex PCR; TCRdb's table is partial and in-frame only. Of roughly 150,000 clones in the sample, 80% to 95% were seen once. As to this clone: Its antigen is not identified.

Sample: peripheral blood, taken on day 0 of AZD1222 vaccination. This chain connects TRBV18 to TRBJ2-7; 7 positions agree with TRBD2. This receptor was obtained from an adult in good health. CDR3 sequence reads: CASSPLSSGGSYEQYF. The CDR3 DNA reads TGTGCCAGCTCACCACTGTCTAGCGGAGGGTCCTACGAGCAGTACTTC.